The rows below give T cell receptor beta chains drawn from one sample of a study of blood T cells in healthy people across ages. TCRdb reprocessed the 5' RACE reads via MiXCR and lists one record per CDR3 protein. Here the sample spans around 1.1 million distinct CDR3 sequences, more than 30% being singletons. The specimen was blood. Receptor source: a man aged 18-30 years in good health. Both conserved end residues are part of each CDR3. D genes are given only for firm matches. The size field is filled for only some rows; it gives once, few, many or a size class.

J gene: TRBJ1-2; V gene: TRBV7-8; CDR3 length: 14; clone size: NA; D gene: TRBD1; CDR3 protein: CASSTRDRVSGYTF; CDR3 DNA: TGTGCCAGCAGCACCCGGGACAGGGTTAGTGGCTACACCTTC
J gene: TRBJ2-5; V gene: TRBV18; CDR3 length: 13; clone size: once; D gene: TRBD1; CDR3 protein: CASSRGQQETLYF; CDR3 DNA: TGTGCCAGCTCGAGGGGACAGCAAGAGACCCTGTACTTC
J gene: TRBJ2-1; V gene: TRBV6-2/TRBV6-3; CDR3 length: 19; clone size: NA; D gene: NA; CDR3 protein: CASSYSNLLGSGKNNEQFF; CDR3 DNA: TGTGCCAGCAGTTACTCGAATTTGCTCGGATCGGGCAAGAACAATGAGCAGTTCTTC
J gene: TRBJ1-1; V gene: TRBV4-3; CDR3 length: 15; clone size: NA; D gene: NA; CDR3 protein: CASSRTPTGIAEAFF; CDR3 DNA: TGCGCCAGCAGCCGGACACCTACAGGGATTGCTGAAGCTTTCTTT
J gene: TRBJ2-2; V gene: TRBV7-9; CDR3 length: 13; clone size: NA; D gene: NA; CDR3 protein: CASSLERSGELFF; CDR3 DNA: TGTGCCAGCAGCTTAGAACGGTCCGGGGAGCTGTTTTTT
J gene: TRBJ1-2; V gene: TRBV2; CDR3 length: 14; clone size: few; D gene: NA; CDR3 protein: CASRGTSSDYGYTF; CDR3 DNA: TGTGCCAGCAGGGGGACCTCAAGTGACTATGGCTACACCTTC
J gene: TRBJ2-7; V gene: TRBV25-1; CDR3 length: 16; clone size: NA; D gene: NA; CDR3 protein: CASSEYLTLSSYEQYF; CDR3 DNA: TGTGCCAGCAGTGAATATTTGACACTAAGCTCCTACGAGCAGTACTTC
J gene: TRBJ2-3; V gene: TRBV20-1; CDR3 length: 15; clone size: NA; D gene: NA; CDR3 protein: CSATKTVASTDTQYF; CDR3 DNA: TGCAGTGCTACGAAGACGGTCGCTAGCACAGATACGCAGTATTTT
J gene: TRBJ1-5; V gene: TRBV7-2; CDR3 length: 15; clone size: NA; D gene: NA; CDR3 protein: CASSLGPHSNQPQHF; CDR3 DNA: TGTGCCAGCAGCTTAGGACCTCATAGCAATCAGCCCCAGCATTTT
J gene: TRBJ2-4; V gene: TRBV7-9; CDR3 length: 16; clone size: few; D gene: NA; CDR3 protein: CASSPRGGFAKNIQYF; CDR3 DNA: TGTGCCAGCAGCCCACGAGGAGGGTTTGCCAAAAACATTCAGTACTTC
J gene: TRBJ2-3; V gene: TRBV4-3; CDR3 length: 15; clone size: NA; D gene: NA; CDR3 protein: CASSQEVSLVDTQYF; CDR3 DNA: TGCGCCAGCAGCCAAGAGGTCAGCCTCGTGGATACGCAGTATTTT
J gene: TRBJ2-5; V gene: TRBV20-1; CDR3 length: 13; clone size: many; D gene: NA; CDR3 protein: CSAPRDNQETQYF; CDR3 DNA: TGCAGTGCTCCCCGGGACAACCAAGAGACCCAGTACTTC
J gene: TRBJ1-2; V gene: TRBV7-3; CDR3 length: 14; clone size: few; D gene: NA; CDR3 protein: CASSPGGGMDGYTF; CDR3 DNA: TGTGCCAGCAGCCCCGGGGGGGGGATGGATGGCTACACCTTC
J gene: TRBJ2-1; V gene: TRBV6-6; CDR3 length: 15; clone size: few; D gene: TRBD1; CDR3 protein: CASSYEGTGYNEQFF; CDR3 DNA: TGTGCCAGCAGTTACGAGGGGACAGGGTACAATGAGCAGTTCTTC
J gene: TRBJ1-2; V gene: TRBV5-1; CDR3 length: 14; clone size: NA; D gene: NA; CDR3 protein: CASSFDQINYGYTF; CDR3 DNA: TGCGCCAGCAGCTTCGATCAGATAAACTATGGCTACACCTTC